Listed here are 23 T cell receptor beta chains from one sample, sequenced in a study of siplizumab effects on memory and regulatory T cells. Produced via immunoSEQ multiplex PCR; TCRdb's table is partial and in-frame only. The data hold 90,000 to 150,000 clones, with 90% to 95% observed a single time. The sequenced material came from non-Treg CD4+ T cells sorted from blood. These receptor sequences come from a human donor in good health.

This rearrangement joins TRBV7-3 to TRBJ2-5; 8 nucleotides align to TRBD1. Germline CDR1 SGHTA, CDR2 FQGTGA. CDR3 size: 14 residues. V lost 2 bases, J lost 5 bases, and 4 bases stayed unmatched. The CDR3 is CASSLQGAGETQYF. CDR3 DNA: TGTGCCAGCAGCTTACAGGGGGCAGGGGAGACCCAGTACTTC.

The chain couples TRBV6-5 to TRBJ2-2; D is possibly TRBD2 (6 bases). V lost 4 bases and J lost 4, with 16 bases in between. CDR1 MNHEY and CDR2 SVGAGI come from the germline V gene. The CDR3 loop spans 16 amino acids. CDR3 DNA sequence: TGTGCCAGCAGTTCCGCAGGCCTAGCGAGCACCGGGGAGCTGTTTTTT. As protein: CASSSAGLASTGELFF.

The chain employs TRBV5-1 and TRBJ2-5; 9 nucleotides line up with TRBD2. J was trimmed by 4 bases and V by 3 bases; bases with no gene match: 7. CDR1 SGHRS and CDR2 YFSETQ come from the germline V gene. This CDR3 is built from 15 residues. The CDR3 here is CASSSTGGGAETQYF. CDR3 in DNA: TGCGCCAGCAGCTCGACTGGCGGGGGGGCAGAGACCCAGTACTTC.

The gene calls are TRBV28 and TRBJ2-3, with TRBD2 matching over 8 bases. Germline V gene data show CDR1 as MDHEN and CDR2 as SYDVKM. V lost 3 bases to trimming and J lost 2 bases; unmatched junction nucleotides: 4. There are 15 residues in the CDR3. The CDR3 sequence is CASSFRRGDTDTQYF. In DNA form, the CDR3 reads TGTGCCAGCAGTTTTAGGCGGGGGGACACAGATACGCAGTATTTT.

CDR3 DNA sequence: TGCAGCGTTGCCGCGGGACAGAACTATGGCTACACCTTC. Its protein product is CSVAAGQNYGYTF. The chain uses TRBV29-1 and TRBJ1-2; 7 bases are a match to TRBD1. The V and J ends lost 4 bases and 2 bases, in that order; junction bases with no gene match: 4. In germline, CDR1 is SQVTM, CDR2 ANQGSEA. There are 13 residues in the CDR3.

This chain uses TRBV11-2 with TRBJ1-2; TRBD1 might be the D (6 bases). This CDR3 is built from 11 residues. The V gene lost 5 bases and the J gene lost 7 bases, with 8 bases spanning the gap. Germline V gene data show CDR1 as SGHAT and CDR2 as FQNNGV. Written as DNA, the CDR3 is TGTGCCAGCAGCGCGGGGGCTGGCTACACCTTC. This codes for CASSAGAGYTF.

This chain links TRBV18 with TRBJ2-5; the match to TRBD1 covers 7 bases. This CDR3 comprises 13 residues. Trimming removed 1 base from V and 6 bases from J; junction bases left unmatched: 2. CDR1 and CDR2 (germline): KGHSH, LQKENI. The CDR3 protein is CASSPQGAQTQYF. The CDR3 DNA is TGTGCCAGCTCACCACAGGGGGCTCAGACCCAGTACTTC.

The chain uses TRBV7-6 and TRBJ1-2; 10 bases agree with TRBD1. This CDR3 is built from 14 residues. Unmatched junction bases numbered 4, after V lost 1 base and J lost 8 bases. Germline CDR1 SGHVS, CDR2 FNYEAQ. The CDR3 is CASSLVGQGGGYTF. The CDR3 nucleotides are TGTGCCAGCAGCTTAGTCGGACAGGGGGGAGGCTACACCTTC.

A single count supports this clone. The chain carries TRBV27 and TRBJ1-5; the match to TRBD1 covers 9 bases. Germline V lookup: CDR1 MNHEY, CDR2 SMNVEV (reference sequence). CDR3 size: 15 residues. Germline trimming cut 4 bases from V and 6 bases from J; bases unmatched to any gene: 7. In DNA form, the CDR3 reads TGTGCCAGCAGTTCTGGACAGGGGAGAGGTCAGCCCCAGCATTTT. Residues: CASSSGQGRGQPQHF.

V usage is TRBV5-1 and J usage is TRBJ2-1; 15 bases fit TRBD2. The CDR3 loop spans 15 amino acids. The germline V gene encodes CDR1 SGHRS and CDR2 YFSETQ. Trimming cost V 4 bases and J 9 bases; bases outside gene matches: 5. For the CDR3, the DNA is TGCGCCAGCAGCCCCTGGACTAGCGGGGGGGGTGAGCAGTTCTTC. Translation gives CASSPWTSGGGEQFF.

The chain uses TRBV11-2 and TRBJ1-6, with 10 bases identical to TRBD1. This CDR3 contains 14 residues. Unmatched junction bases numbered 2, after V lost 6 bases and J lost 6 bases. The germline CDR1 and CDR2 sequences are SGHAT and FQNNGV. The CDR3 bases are TGTGCCAGCAGTAGGGACAGGGGTAATTCACCCCTCCACTTT. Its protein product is CASSRDRGNSPLHF.

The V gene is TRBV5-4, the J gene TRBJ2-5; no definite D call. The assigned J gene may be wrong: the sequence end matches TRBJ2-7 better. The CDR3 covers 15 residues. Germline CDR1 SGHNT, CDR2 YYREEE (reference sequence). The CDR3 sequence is CASRPDWPQAYEQYF. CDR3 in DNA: TGTGCCAGCAGACCTGACTGGCCCCAGGCGTACGAGCAGTACTTC.

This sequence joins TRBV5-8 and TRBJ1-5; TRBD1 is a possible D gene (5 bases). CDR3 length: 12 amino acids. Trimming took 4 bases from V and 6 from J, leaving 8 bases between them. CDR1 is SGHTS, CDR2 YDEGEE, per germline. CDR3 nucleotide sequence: TGTGCCAGCAGCGGGGGGGTTCAGCCCCAGCATTTT. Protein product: CASSGGVQPQHF.

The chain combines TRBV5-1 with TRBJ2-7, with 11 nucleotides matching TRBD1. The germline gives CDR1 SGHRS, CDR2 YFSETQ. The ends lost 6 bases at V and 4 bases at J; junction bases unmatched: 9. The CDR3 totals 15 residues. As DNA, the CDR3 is TGCGCCAGCACCCCTCAGGACAGGGGGCGGTACGAGCAGTACTTC. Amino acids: CASTPQDRGRYEQYF.

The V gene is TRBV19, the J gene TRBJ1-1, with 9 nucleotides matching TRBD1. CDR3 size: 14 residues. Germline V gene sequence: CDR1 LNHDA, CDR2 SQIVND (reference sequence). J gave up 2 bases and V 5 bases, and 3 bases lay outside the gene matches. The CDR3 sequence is CASSQQGANTEAFF. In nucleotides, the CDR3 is TGTGCCAGTAGTCAACAGGGGGCTAACACTGAAGCTTTCTTT.

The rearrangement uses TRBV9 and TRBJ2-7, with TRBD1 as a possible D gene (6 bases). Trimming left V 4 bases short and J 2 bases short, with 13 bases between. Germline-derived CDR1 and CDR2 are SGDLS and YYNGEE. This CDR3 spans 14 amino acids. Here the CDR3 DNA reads TGTGCCAGCAGCTCAGGGGCGCGAACCTACGAGCAGTACTTC. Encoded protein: CASSSGARTYEQYF.

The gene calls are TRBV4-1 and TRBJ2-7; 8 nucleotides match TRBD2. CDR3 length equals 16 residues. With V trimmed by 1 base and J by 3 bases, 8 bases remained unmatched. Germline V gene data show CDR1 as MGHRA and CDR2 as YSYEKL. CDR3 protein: CASSQGNSGGLYEQYF. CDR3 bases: TGCGCCAGCAGCCAAGGGAACTCGGGGGGGCTCTACGAGCAGTACTTC.

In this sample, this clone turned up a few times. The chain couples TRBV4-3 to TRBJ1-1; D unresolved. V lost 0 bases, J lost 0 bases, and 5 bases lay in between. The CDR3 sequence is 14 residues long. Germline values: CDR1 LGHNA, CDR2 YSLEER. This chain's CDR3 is CASSQDRVNTEAFF. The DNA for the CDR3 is TGCGCCAGCAGCCAAGATCGGGTGAACACTGAAGCTTTCTTT.

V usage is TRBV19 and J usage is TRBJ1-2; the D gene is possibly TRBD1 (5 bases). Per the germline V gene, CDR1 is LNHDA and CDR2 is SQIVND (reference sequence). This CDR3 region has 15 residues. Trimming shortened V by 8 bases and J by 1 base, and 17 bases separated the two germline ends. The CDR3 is CASVRGAGGNYGYTF. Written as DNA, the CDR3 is TGTGCCAGTGTTAGGGGCGCGGGGGGTAACTATGGCTACACCTTC.

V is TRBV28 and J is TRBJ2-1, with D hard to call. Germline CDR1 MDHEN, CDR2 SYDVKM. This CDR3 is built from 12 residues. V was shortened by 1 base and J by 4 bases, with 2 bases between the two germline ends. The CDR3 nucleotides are TGTGCCAGCAGTTTATCGTACAATGAGCAGTTCTTC. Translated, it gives CASSLSYNEQFF. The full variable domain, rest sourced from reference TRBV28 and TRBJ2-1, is DVKVTQSSRYLVKRTGEKVFLECVQDMDHENMFWYRQDPGLGLRLIYFSYDVKMKEKGDIPEGYSVSREKKERFSLILESASTNQTSMYLCASSLSYNEQFFGPGTRLTVL.

CDR3 residues: CASSPPPGTPGYTF. CDR3 nucleotides: TGTGCCAGCAGCCCCCCCCCTGGAACCCCCGGCTACACCTTC. The chain is built from TRBV5-4 and TRBJ1-2; D call uncertain. The V end lost 4 bases, the J end lost 8 bases, and 18 bases lay between the germline ends. The CDR3 totals 14 residues. Germline values: CDR1 SGHNT, CDR2 YYREEE (reference sequence).

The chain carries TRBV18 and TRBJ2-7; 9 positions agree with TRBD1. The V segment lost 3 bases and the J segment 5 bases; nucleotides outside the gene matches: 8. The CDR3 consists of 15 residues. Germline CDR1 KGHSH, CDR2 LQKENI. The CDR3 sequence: CASSPARDREHEQYF. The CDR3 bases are TGTGCCAGCTCACCTGCCCGGGACAGGGAGCACGAGCAGTACTTC.

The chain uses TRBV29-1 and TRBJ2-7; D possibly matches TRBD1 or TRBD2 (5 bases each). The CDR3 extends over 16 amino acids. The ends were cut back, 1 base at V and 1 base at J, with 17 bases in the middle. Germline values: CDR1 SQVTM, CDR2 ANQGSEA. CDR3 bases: TGCAGCGTTGAAGGGGCAGGGACGGGAATTTCCTACGAGCAGTACTTC. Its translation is CSVEGAGTGISYEQYF.